The rows below give T cell receptor beta chains drawn from one sample of a study of blood T cell repertoires in COVID-19. Using immunoSEQ multiplex PCR, the repertoire was profiled, and TCRdb retains in-frame clones only, with some absent. The data contain roughly 140,000 clones, about 88% of them seen just once; the ten biggest clones take up 7.3%. Sequencing was performed on PBMCs or T cells enriched from blood (not recorded which). These receptors originate from a man in his fifties who had recovered from COVID-19. Both conserved end residues are trimmed from each CDR3. The order of the fields is CDR3 protein, clone size, V gene, J gene. Some rows mark clone size as missing; the rest say once, few, many or name a class of expanded clone.

CDR3: ASSYEGGPYEQY
size: .
V: TRBV7-9
J: TRBJ2-7

CDR3: ASSESIGRQDQPQH
size: .
V: TRBV10-2
J: TRBJ1-5

CDR3: ASSQGLGSEKLF
size: .
V: TRBV4-1
J: TRBJ1-4

CDR3: ASSLGLVSSYEQY
size: .
V: TRBV7-9
J: TRBJ2-7

CDR3: SVGIPRGDGETQY
size: .
V: TRBV29-1
J: TRBJ2-5

CDR3: ASSPSDRVYEQY
size: .
V: TRBV7-9
J: TRBJ2-7

CDR3: ASSVIGTASNQPQH
size: .
V: TRBV6-1
J: TRBJ1-5

CDR3: SARGQLNTEAF
size: .
V: TRBV20-1
J: TRBJ1-1

CDR3: ASSLDRVQPQH
size: .
V: TRBV11-2
J: TRBJ1-5

CDR3: ASSWGTGNRVSPLH
size: .
V: TRBV5-6
J: TRBJ1-6

CDR3: ASSRGLEGQTQY
size: .
V: TRBV19
J: TRBJ2-5

CDR3: ASSLKSAFYEQY
size: .
V: TRBV28
J: TRBJ2-7

CDR3: ASSQSGSYEQY
size: .
V: TRBV3-1/TRBV3-2
J: TRBJ2-7

CDR3: ASSEGQSVGQPQH
size: once
V: TRBV6-1
J: TRBJ1-5

CDR3: ASRLGGTGNNYGYT
size: .
V: TRBV19
J: TRBJ1-2

CDR3: ASSPQNNQPQH
size: .
V: TRBV18
J: TRBJ1-5

CDR3: ASSLGSGVNTIY
size: .
V: TRBV13
J: TRBJ1-3

CDR3: ASRGSQGSYT
size: .
V: TRBV2
J: TRBJ1-2

CDR3: ASRETESFTTEQY
size: .
V: TRBV6-5
J: TRBJ2-7

CDR3: ASSPRGQGGYT
size: .
V: TRBV2
J: TRBJ1-2

CDR3: ASSYSNSGSGNTIY
size: .
V: TRBV6-5
J: TRBJ1-3

CDR3: ASSIVAGSYEQY
size: .
V: TRBV19
J: TRBJ2-7

CDR3: ATSRDLDRGNQPQH
size: .
V: TRBV15
J: TRBJ1-5

CDR3: ASSVGRVTETQY
size: .
V: TRBV3-1/TRBV3-2
J: TRBJ2-5

CDR3: ASSLLGGGEKTQY
size: .
V: TRBV14
J: TRBJ2-5

CDR3: ASSLTGKEQF
size: .
V: TRBV5-5
J: TRBJ2-1

CDR3: AWSSRDSYSNQPQH
size: once
V: TRBV30
J: TRBJ1-5

CDR3: ASNGGWNEQF
size: .
V: TRBV3-1/TRBV3-2
J: TRBJ2-1

CDR3: ATSGRGGHTQY
size: once
V: TRBV24-1
J: TRBJ2-3

CDR3: ASSLQGATMNTEAF
size: few
V: TRBV5-6
J: TRBJ1-1

CDR3: ASAPDRVRTEAF
size: .
V: TRBV12-5
J: TRBJ1-1

CDR3: ASSPSVSGNTIY
size: .
V: TRBV18
J: TRBJ1-3

CDR3: ASSLQVRSPLH
size: .
V: TRBV7-9
J: TRBJ1-6

CDR3: ASSDWTVYEQY
size: .
V: TRBV2
J: TRBJ2-7

CDR3: ASARYDYEQY
size: .
V: TRBV11-3
J: TRBJ2-7

CDR3: ASSLNRAYGYT
size: .
V: TRBV12-3/TRBV12-4
J: TRBJ1-2

CDR3: ASSSRQGSGNTIY
size: once
V: TRBV5-4
J: TRBJ1-3

CDR3: ASSRQGRTGELF
size: many
V: TRBV2
J: TRBJ2-2

CDR3: ASSFGTGVVNSPLH
size: .
V: TRBV5-1
J: TRBJ1-6

CDR3: ASSSQQGDKAF
size: .
V: TRBV7-2
J: TRBJ1-1

CDR3: ASSLAQGWNQPQH
size: .
V: TRBV5-5
J: TRBJ1-5